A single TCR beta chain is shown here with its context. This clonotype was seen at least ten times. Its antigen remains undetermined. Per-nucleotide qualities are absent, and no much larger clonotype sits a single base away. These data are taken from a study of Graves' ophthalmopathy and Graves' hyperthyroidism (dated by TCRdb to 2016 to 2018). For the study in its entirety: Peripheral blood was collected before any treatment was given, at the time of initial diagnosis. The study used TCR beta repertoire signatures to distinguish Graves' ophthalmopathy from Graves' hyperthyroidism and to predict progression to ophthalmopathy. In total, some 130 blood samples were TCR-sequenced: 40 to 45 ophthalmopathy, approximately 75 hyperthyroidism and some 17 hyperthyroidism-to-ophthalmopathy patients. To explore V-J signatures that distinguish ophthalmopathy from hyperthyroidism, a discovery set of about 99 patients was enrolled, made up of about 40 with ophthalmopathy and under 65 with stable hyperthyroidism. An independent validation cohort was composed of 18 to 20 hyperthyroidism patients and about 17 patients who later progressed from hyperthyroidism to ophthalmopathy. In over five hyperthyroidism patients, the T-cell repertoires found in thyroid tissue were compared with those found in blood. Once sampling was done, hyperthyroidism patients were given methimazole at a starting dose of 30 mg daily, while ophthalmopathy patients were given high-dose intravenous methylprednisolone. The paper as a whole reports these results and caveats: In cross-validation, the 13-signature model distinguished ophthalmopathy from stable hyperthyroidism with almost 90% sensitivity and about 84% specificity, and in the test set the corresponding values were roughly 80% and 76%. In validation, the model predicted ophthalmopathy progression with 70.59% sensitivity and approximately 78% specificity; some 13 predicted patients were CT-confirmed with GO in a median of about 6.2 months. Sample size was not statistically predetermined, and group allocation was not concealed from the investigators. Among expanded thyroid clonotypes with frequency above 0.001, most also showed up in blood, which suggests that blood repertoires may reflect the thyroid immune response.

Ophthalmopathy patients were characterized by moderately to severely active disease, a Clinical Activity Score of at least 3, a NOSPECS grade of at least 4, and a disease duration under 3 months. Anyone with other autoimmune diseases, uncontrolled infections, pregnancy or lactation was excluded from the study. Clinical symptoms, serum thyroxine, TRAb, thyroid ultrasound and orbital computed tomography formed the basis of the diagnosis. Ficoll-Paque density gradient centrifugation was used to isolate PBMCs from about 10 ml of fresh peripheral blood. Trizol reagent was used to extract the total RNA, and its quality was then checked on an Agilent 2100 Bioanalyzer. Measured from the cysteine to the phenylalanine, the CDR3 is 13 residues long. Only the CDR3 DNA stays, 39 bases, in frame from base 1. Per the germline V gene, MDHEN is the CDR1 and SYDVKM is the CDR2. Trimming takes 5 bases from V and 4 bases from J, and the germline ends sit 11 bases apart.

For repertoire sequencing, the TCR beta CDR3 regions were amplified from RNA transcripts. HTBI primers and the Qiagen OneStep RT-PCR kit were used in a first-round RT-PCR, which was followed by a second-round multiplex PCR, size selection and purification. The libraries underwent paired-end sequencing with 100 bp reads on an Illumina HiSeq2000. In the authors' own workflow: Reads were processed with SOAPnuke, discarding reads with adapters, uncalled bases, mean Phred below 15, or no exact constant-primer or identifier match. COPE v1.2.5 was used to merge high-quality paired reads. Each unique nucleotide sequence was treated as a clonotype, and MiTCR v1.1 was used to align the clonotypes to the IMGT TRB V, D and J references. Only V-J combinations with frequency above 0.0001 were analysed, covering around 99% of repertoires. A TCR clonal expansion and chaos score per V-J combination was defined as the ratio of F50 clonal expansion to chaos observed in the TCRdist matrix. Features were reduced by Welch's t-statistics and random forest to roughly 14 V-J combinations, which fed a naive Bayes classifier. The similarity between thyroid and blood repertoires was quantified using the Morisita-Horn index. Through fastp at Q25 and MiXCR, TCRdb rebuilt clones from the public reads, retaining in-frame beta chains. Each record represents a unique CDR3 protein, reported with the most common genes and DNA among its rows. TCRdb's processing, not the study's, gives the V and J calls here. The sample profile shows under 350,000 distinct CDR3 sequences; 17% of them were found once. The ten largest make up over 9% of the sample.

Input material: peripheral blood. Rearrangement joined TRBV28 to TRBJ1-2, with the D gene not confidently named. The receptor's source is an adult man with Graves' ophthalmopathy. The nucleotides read TGTGCCAGCAGTCTCCGGACGGCCTATGGCTACACCTTC. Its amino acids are CASSLRTAYGYTF.